These T cell receptor beta chains were read from a single sample in a study of T cells after yellow fever vaccination. TCRdb ran MiXCR on the 5' RACE reads and lists one entry per CDR3 protein. The sample carries approximately 600,000 distinct CDR3 sequences, approximately 13% recorded once. The sequenced sample was PBMCs, obtained on the day of the yellow fever booster vaccination. Receptor source: a man aged 25-45 years who received the YFV17D yellow fever vaccine. Both conserved end residues are part of each CDR3.

v_call	j_call	cdr3_aa
TRBV28	TRBJ2-3	CASSSSGRHPPDTQYF
TRBV25-1	TRBJ2-7	CASSGGDRGYEQYF
TRBV12-3/TRBV12-4	TRBJ2-1	CASSLVWGIGPTSYNEQFF
TRBV7-9	TRBJ2-1	CASSLSRASGNHEQFF
TRBV6-6	TRBJ1-2	CASNDLVYGYTF
TRBV4-1	TRBJ2-1	CASSQDWIGTATNEQFF
TRBV11-2	-	CASRLEERFGGGEQFF
TRBV6-2/TRBV6-3	TRBJ2-1	CASTISGSRMNEQFF
TRBV7-9	TRBJ1-5	CASSSGAGTGTNQPQHF
TRBV6-1	TRBJ1-3	CASSDLRDRGYGNTIYF
TRBV6-1	TRBJ1-2	CASHGQLASANYGYTF
TRBV21-1	TRBJ2-3	CASSKGVLDNSATDTQYF
TRBV4-3	TRBJ2-4	CASSQDPGRKNIQYF
TRBV7-2	TRBJ1-1	CASSLEAGVTEAFF
TRBV12-3/TRBV12-4	TRBJ2-2	CASRGPTGELFF
TRBV6-1	TRBJ1-6	CASSRQTGGISSLHF
TRBV7-6	TRBJ2-5	CASSPSGNGETQYF
TRBV29-1	TRBJ2-3	CSAASGSWNTQYF
TRBV7-2	TRBJ2-5	CASSLAGSLGETQYF
TRBV29-1	TRBJ2-7	CSVGGSAGSYEQYF
TRBV28	TRBJ1-2	CASSKPTVIYGYTF
TRBV7-2	TRBJ2-7	CASSLGGGSPYEQYF
TRBV4-3	TRBJ2-6	CASSHNPGAGANVLTF
TRBV5-1	TRBJ2-2	CASNDRGPDTGELFF
TRBV7-2	TRBJ1-1	CASSQQGHTEAFF
TRBV18	TRBJ1-4	CASSPPTNEKLFF
TRBV5-6	TRBJ2-5	CASSFGTDQETQYF
TRBV19	TRBJ2-5	CASSIGPTQETQYF
TRBV7-3	TRBJ2-5	CASAGTRGSQTQYF
TRBV12-3/TRBV12-4	TRBJ1-3	CASSPHRTGKYENTIYF
TRBV12-3/TRBV12-4	TRBJ2-7	CASSFSFAGAEQYF
TRBV27	TRBJ2-1	CASSLSIGTSSNEQFF
TRBV2	TRBJ2-7	CASTADREKYF
TRBV20-1	TRBJ2-1	CSAPLGEQFF
TRBV5-1	TRBJ2-5	CASSLMTGLQETQYF
TRBV12-3/TRBV12-4	TRBJ2-4	CASSLFGDQYF
TRBV30	TRBJ2-2	CALLTGTGFAGELFF
TRBV5-1	TRBJ1-1	CASSSARGYTEAFF
TRBV7-6	TRBJ2-7	CASSSGPNTYEQYF
TRBV11-1	TRBJ2-7	CASSPRLSGQRSYEQYF
TRBV7-9	TRBJ2-1	CASSDETGYNEQFF
TRBV20-1	TRBJ2-7	CSAPTLEGGYEQYF
TRBV5-1	TRBJ2-3	CASRSDRMMDTQYF
TRBV24-1	TRBJ2-1	CATSDRGQGIHEQFF
TRBV12-3/TRBV12-4	TRBJ2-7	CASSPPQGMEQYF